The 5 T cell receptor beta chains listed next were all sequenced from one sample in a study of cytomegalovirus exposure and HLA in healthy donors. Researchers ran the PCR with 60 Vbeta and 13 Jbeta primers. Measured with immunoSEQ multiplex PCR; TCRdb has only the in-frame clones, and not every one. The profile shows approximately 100,000 clones, around 80% of them singletons. Sequencing used PBMCs. These receptor sequences come from a woman younger than 30 in good health and CMV-seronegative.

The chain combines TRBV19 with TRBJ2-7; maybe TRBD2 (5 bases). The CDR3 spans 15 residues. In germline, CDR1 is LNHDA, CDR2 SQIVND (reference sequence). Trimming took 4 bases from V and 2 from J, leaving 15 bases between them. The CDR3 loop reads CASSNDKQAAYEQYF. In DNA, the CDR3 is TGTGCCAGTAGTAACGACAAGCAAGCGGCCTACGAGCAGTACTTC.

The chain carries TRBV28 and TRBJ1-2; 9 nucleotides line up with TRBD1. The CDR3 is 15 residues long. Germline trimming cut 6 bases from V and 5 bases from J; bases unmatched to any gene: 10. Germline CDR1 and CDR2: MDHEN and SYDVKM. The chain's CDR3 is CASRSPDRGSYGYTF. The CDR3 DNA reads TGTGCCAGCAGGTCCCCGGACAGGGGAAGTTATGGCTACACCTTC.

This clone was found once. DNA for the CDR3: TGTGCCAGCAGCGCAGGACTAGCGGGCACAGATACGCAGTATTTT. As protein: CASSAGLAGTDTQYF. The chain is built from TRBV9 and TRBJ2-3, with 10 bases aligning to TRBD2. The CDR3 contains 15 residues. Germline assignment: CDR1 SGDLS and CDR2 YYNGEE. The junction had 2 bases not matched to a gene; V was cut back by 3 bases and J by 1 base.

The chain recombines TRBV28 with TRBJ1-6; no definite D call. The V gene lost 2 bases and the J gene lost 10 bases, with 9 bases spanning the gap. The CDR3 is 13 amino acids. Germline V CDR1 and CDR2: MDHEN, SYDVKM. The CDR3 nucleotides read TGTGCCAGCAGTTTACGAGTTAACTCACCCCTCCACTTT. This codes for CASSLRVNSPLHF.

The V and J genes are TRBV20-1 and TRBJ2-2, with D unresolved. There are 11 residues in the CDR3. Trimming took 6 bases from V and 4 from J, leaving 6 bases between them. Germline CDR1 and CDR2: DFQATT and SNEGSKA (reference sequence). DNA of the CDR3: TGCAGTGCCCGCGGCACCGGGGAGCTGTTTTTT. Translating gives CSARGTGELFF.